This T cell receptor beta chain was recorded in a study of cytomegalovirus exposure and HLA in healthy donors. The germline CDR1 and CDR2 sequences are MGHRA and YSYEKL. This CDR3 region has 15 residues. J was trimmed by 1 base and V by 1 base; bases with no gene match: 2. Researchers ran the PCR with 60 Vbeta and 13 Jbeta primers. Data came from immunoSEQ multiplex PCR; TCRdb stores just in-frame clones and leaves some out. The table lists 200,000 to 250,000 clones, approximately 70% of them singletons. The chain joins TRBV4-1 to TRBJ1-1; 8 bases are shared with TRBD1. Sequenced: PBMCs. The origin of this receptor is a man in his forties or fifties in good health and CMV-seropositive. The CDR3 spells CASSQGDRGNTEAFF. CDR3 DNA: TGCGCCAGCAGCCAAGGCGACAGGGGGAACACTGAAGCTTTCTTT.